One sample yielded the 12 T cell receptor beta chains listed below, sequenced in a study of CD8+ T cells in alopecia areata. cDNA serving as the sequencing template came from extracted, reverse transcribed RNA. TCRdb keeps only in-frame clones here, not all; method: immunoSEQ multiplex PCR. In the table there are around 200,000 clones, roughly 64% of which are singletons. Treatment denoted: oral pan-JAK inhibitor, 5-10 mg twice daily. This specimen consisted of CD8+ T cells sorted from blood, obtained at week 24, from a patient treated with tofacitinib. The origin of the receptors is a human donor with alopecia areata.

V gene TRBV25-1 combines with J gene TRBJ2-3; D may correspond to TRBD1 or TRBD2 (5 bases each). The ends were cut back, 6 bases at V and 1 base at J, with 8 bases in the middle. Germline values: CDR1 MGHDK, CDR2 SYGVNS. The CDR3 length is 13 residues. CDR3 nucleotides: TGTGCCAGCAGGGGACGAGGCACAGATACGCAGTATTTT. As protein: CASRGRGTDTQYF.

V usage is TRBV7-9 and J usage is TRBJ2-5; TRBD2 is a possible D gene (5 bases). The DNA matches TRBJ2-7 better at its end, which makes the J call doubtful. There are 13 residues in the CDR3. Germline loops: CDR1 SEHNR, CDR2 FQNEAQ (reference sequence). CDR3 sequence: CASSPPGDYEQYF. The CDR3 DNA sequence: TGTGCCAGCAGCCCCCCCGGGGATTACGAGCAGTACTTC.

This clone turned up a few times. V is TRBV6-6 and J is TRBJ2-3, with 9 bases that match TRBD1. V lost 8 bases to trimming and J lost 5 bases; unmatched junction nucleotides: 8. The CDR3 extends over 14 amino acids. Germline V CDR1 and CDR2: MNHNY, SVGAGI (reference sequence). The CDR3 sequence: CASLGTGWGDTQYF. The CDR3 DNA reads TGTGCCAGCCTAGGGACAGGGTGGGGAGATACGCAGTATTTT.

This clone was picked up one time. Different DNA sequences within this sample yield the same CDR3. The chain is built from TRBV9 and TRBJ2-2; D is uncertain. Germline lookup yields CDR1 SGDLS and CDR2 YYNGEE. The length of the CDR3 is 11 residues. V was pared by 4 bases and J by 3 bases, with 1 base between. In DNA, the CDR3 is TGTGCCAGCAGCTACACCGGGGAGCTGTTTTTT. Encoded protein: CASSYTGELFF.

The rearrangement links TRBV6-5 to TRBJ2-3; unclear D gene. The CDR3 totals 15 residues. Germline V lookup: CDR1 MNHEY, CDR2 SVGAGI. Trimming shortened V by 0 bases and J by 5 bases, and 12 bases separated the two germline ends. This chain's CDR3 is CASSYSYVGGDTQYF. The CDR3 DNA follows: TGTGCCAGCAGTTACTCGTACGTGGGTGGAGATACGCAGTATTTT.

The CDR3, as DNA: TGTGCCAGCAGCTTACGAACAGGGGGGAGAAAAAACATTCAGTACTTC. Its protein product is CASSLRTGGRKNIQYF. V and J are TRBV5-6 and TRBJ2-4; 8 bases are shared with TRBD1. CDR3 length: 16 amino acids. V was pared by 2 bases and J by 4 bases, with 8 bases of the junction left unmatched. Germline V gene data show CDR1 as SGHDT and CDR2 as YYEEEE.

The chain combines TRBV6-5 with TRBJ2-6; D is undetermined. Germline CDR1 MNHEY, CDR2 SVGAGI. V lost 7 bases, J lost 0 bases, and 10 bases lay in between. This CDR3 is built from 15 residues. CDR3 protein: CASTDAISGANVLTF. In nucleotides, the CDR3 is TGTGCCAGCACCGACGCCATCTCTGGGGCCAACGTCCTGACTTTC.

J is TRBJ1-5 and V is TRBV7-9; 7 bases match TRBD1. The CDR3 loop spans 14 amino acids. The junction had 3 bases not matched to a gene; V was cut back by 1 base and J by 6 bases. CDR1 is SEHNR and CDR2 is FQNEAQ in the germline V gene (reference sequence). This CDR3 is CASSLEGALQPQHF. The CDR3 nucleotides read TGTGCCAGCAGCTTAGAGGGGGCTCTTCAGCCCCAGCATTTT. Complete variable domain (other parts from reference TRBV7-9 and TRBJ1-5): DTGVSQNPRHKITKRGQNVTFRCDPISEHNRLYWYRQTLGQGPEFLTYFQNEAQLEKSRLLSDRFSAERPKGSFSTLEIQRTEQGDSAMYLCASSLEGALQPQHFGDGTRLSIL.

The rearrangement links TRBV29-1 to TRBJ2-5; D may be TRBD2 (6 bases). TRBJ2-7 matches the DNA end more closely, so the J call is doubtful. The germline V gene has CDR1 SQVTM and CDR2 ANQGSEA. There are 13 residues in the CDR3. This chain's CDR3 is CSVDGGDAHEQYF. CDR3 in DNA: TGCAGCGTTGATGGCGGGGATGCCCACGAGCAGTACTTC.

This chain connects TRBV25-1 to TRBJ1-1; the D gene is possibly TRBD1 (5 bases). CDR3 length: 14 amino acids. Trimming left V 3 bases short and J 5 bases short, with 13 bases between. CDR1 is MGHDK, CDR2 SYGVNS, per germline. Written as DNA, the CDR3 is TGTGCCAGCAGTGAGGGTAAGGGGAGGACTGAAGCTTTCTTT. Translating it yields CASSEGKGRTEAFF.

This chain connects TRBV30 to TRBJ2-7; D might be TRBD1 (6 bases). V was clipped by 3 bases and J by 7 bases, with 19 bases between them. The CDR3 contains 14 residues. Germline CDR1 GTSNPN, CDR2 SVGIG (reference sequence). The CDR3 is CAWSNEDSSQEQYF. Here the CDR3 DNA reads TGTGCCTGGAGCAACGAGGACAGCTCTCAAGAGCAGTACTTC.

The chain carries TRBV14 and TRBJ1-2, with D possibly being TRBD1 (5 bases). V lost 2 bases and J 3 bases, leaving 19 bases between the germline ends. CDR1 is SGHDN and CDR2 is FVKESK in the germline V gene. This CDR3 is built from 17 residues. The CDR3 here is CASSQFRGSRRDYGYTF. The DNA of the CDR3 is TGTGCCAGCAGCCAATTCCGGGGGTCCAGGCGGGACTATGGCTACACCTTC.